These 9 T cell receptor beta chains originate from one sample sequenced in a study of neurological immune-mediated disorders. One entry per CDR3 protein results from TCRdb running MiXCR on the 5' RACE reads. Of some 53,000 distinct CDR3 sequences in the sample, roughly 15% are singletons; the top ten hold approximately 4%. Source material: PBMCs. These receptors all come from a man between 60 and 75 years old in good health.

This clonotype was found many times. The chain combines TRBV5-1 with TRBJ1-1; maybe TRBD1 (5 bases). CDR1 is SGHRS, CDR2 YFSETQ, per germline. This CDR3 comprises 15 residues. V shed 1 base and J shed 4 bases, with 14 bases lying between them. The CDR3: CASSLKGREGTEAFF. CDR3 in DNA: TGCGCCAGCAGCTTGAAAGGCAGGGAGGGCACTGAAGCTTTCTTT.

This clonotype was counted ten times or more. J is TRBJ2-3 and V is TRBV7-2; the D is unclear. The CDR3 covers 15 residues. V lost 4 bases and J lost 0, with 11 bases in between. Germline V gene data show CDR1 as SGHTA and CDR2 as FQGNSA. The CDR3 loop reads CASSSVGVSTDTQYF. CDR3 DNA sequence: TGTGCCAGCAGCTCAGTGGGCGTTAGCACAGATACGCAGTATTTT.

This clonotype has a count of ten or more. The J gene is TRBJ2-1, the V gene TRBV9; 8 bases fit TRBD1. This CDR3 comprises 15 residues. Germline CDR1 reads SGDLS; CDR2 reads YYNGEE. After removal of 2 bases from V and 8 bases from J, the junction contained 9 bases not matched to a gene. The CDR3 coding sequence is TGTGCCAGCAGCGTGAGGCAGGGGGCAGGGGATGAGCAGTTCTTC. Protein: CASSVRQGAGDEQFF.

This clonotype was recorded at least ten times. V and J are TRBV3-1 and TRBJ2-2; D gene ambiguous. The germline V gene encodes CDR1 LGHDT and CDR2 YNNKEL (reference sequence). The CDR3 extends over 15 amino acids. V shed 4 bases and J shed 4 bases, with 13 bases lying between them. CDR3 amino acids: CASSLFQRGTGELFF. The CDR3 DNA follows: TGTGCCAGCAGCCTGTTTCAAAGAGGCACCGGGGAGCTGTTTTTT.

This clonotype was counted between two and nine times. This chain links TRBV19 with TRBJ2-7; 7 bases are a match to TRBD2. Per the germline V gene, CDR1 is LNHDA and CDR2 is SQIVND (reference sequence). The CDR3 sequence is 17 residues long. V was pared by 5 bases and J by 0 bases, with 13 bases of the junction left unmatched. The CDR3 sequence: CASSPSLAGGTSYEQYF. CDR3 sequence (DNA): TGTGCCAGTAGTCCCTCTTTAGCGGGCGGCACCTCCTACGAGCAGTACTTC. Full variable domain (remainder filled in from reference TRBV19 and TRBJ2-7): DGGITQSPKYLFRKEGQNVTLSCEQNLNHDAMYWYRQDPGQGLRLIYYSQIVNDFQKGDIAEGYSVSREKKESFPLTVTSAQKNPTAFYLCASSPSLAGGTSYEQYFGPGTRLTVT.

This clonotype was picked up many times. The CDR3 spells CAISESKGGAGEAFF. DNA for the CDR3: TGTGCCATCAGTGAGTCGAAGGGGGGCGCGGGTGAAGCTTTCTTT. The chain has TRBV10-3 and TRBJ1-1; weak D call: TRBD1 (6 bases). Trimming left V 0 bases short and J 7 bases short, with 15 bases between. Germline CDR1 is ENHRY and CDR2 is SYGVKD. CDR3 length equals 15 residues.

In its sample, this clonotype was seen many times. This chain connects TRBV5-1 to TRBJ1-4; 8 nucleotides match TRBD1. Germline trimming cut 1 base from V and 8 bases from J; bases unmatched to any gene: 4. This CDR3 region has 14 residues. Germline V CDR1 and CDR2: SGHRS, YFSETQ. CDR3 DNA: TGCGCCAGCAGCTTGAAGACAGGGGAGGAAAAACTGTTTTTT. Protein sequence: CASSLKTGEEKLFF.

This clonotype was counted many times. The chain carries TRBV27 and TRBJ2-7; D may be TRBD1 (5 bases). The germline gives CDR1 MNHEY, CDR2 SMNVEV (reference sequence). The germline V and J ends were trimmed by 5 bases and 3 bases, with 17 bases remaining between them. This CDR3 contains 15 residues. In DNA, the CDR3 is TGTGCCAGCAGTCTCCGGACCCCCAGGGACTACGAGCAGTACTTC. This sequence encodes CASSLRTPRDYEQYF.

This clonotype was picked up a small number of times. CDR3 amino acids: CASSPGASNEQFF. In nucleotides, the CDR3 is TGTGCCAGCTCACCAGGGGCTAGCAATGAGCAGTTCTTC. This chain uses TRBV18 with TRBJ2-1, with D perhaps TRBD1 (5 bases). The CDR3 contains 13 residues. CDR1 is KGHSH, CDR2 LQKENI, per germline. V was trimmed by 2 bases and J by 6 bases, leaving 8 bases between them.